The 3 T cell receptor beta chains below come from one sample, sequenced in a study of CXCR3-negative and CXCR3-positive naive CD8 T cells (dated by TCRdb to between 2017 and 2020). Beyond this particular receptor, the publication reports: Compared with CXCR3-negative naive cells, CXCR3-positive naive cells had TRB CDR3s with higher hydrophobicity (lower Kidera factor 4), lower energy, and higher strength and volume indices.

Their target antigens are unknown. Sequencing used a NextSeq 550. The Human TCR Profiling Kit (MiLaboratory) was used to make UMI-labeled 5' RACE TRB cDNA libraries. The reads were reprocessed in TCRdb, with one entry per CDR3 protein sequence and no accompanying DNA. For this sample, the table gives roughly 80,000 distinct CDR3 sequences. The leading ten clones occupy roughly 0.59% of the sample. Sequencing was carried out using naive CXCR3+ CD8+ T cells from blood. Interpreted using the paper, the cell subset or site label stands for: CD45RO-CCR7+CD27+CD95- naive CD8+ T cells expressing CXCR3 (TNR3+). The receptors come from a human donor in good health. Some clones in this sample may be carry-over from other donors' samples.

The chain recombines TRBV28 with TRBJ2-7; TCRdb's D call, TRBD1, is unchecked because there is no DNA. Germline V gene sequence: CDR1 MDHEN, CDR2 SYDVKM. CDR3 length: 17 residues. The CDR3 loop is CASRKRWGESTPYEQYF.

This chain joins TRBV7-2 and TRBJ2-7; TCRdb's D call of TRBD1 is untestable without DNA. The CDR3 spans 12 residues. Germline lookup yields CDR1 SGHTA and CDR2 FQGNSA. CDR3 sequence reads: CASSSTGYEQYF. Supplemented by reference TRBV7-2 and TRBJ2-7, the full variable domain reads GAGVSQSPSNKVTEKGKDVELRCDPISGHTALYWYRQSLGQGLEFLIYFQGNSAPDKSGLPSDRFSAERTGGSVSTLTIQRTQQEDSAVYLCASSSTGYEQYFGPGTRLTVT.

The rearrangement uses TRBV7-2 and TRBJ1-1. CDR1 and CDR2 (germline): SGHTA, FQGNSA. There are 14 residues in the CDR3. The CDR3 sequence is CASSLVAGSTEAFF.